The 15 T cell receptor beta chains given below trace back to one sample, sequenced in a study of shared clonotypes between healthy human individuals. Sequenced by immunoSEQ multiplex PCR; TCRdb stores in-frame clones only, minus some. This sample yields 2 million to 2.5 million clones, of which over 90% are seen a single time; 0.39% belongs to the top ten. The sequenced sample consisted of naive CD4+ T cells from PBMCs. The subset was: CD45RA+ positively selected. Every receptor here comes from a man between 18 and 35 years old in good health. Some clones in this sample may be carry-over from other donors' samples.

The gene calls are TRBV5-1 and TRBJ1-1; tentative D call: TRBD1 (6 bases). Per germline, CDR1 SGHRS and CDR2 YFSETQ. CDR3 size: 15 residues. The germline V and J ends were trimmed by 3 bases and 3 bases, with 15 bases remaining between them. CDR3 sequence: CASSSEGVSDTEAFF. The CDR3 DNA follows: TGCGCCAGCAGCTCGGAGGGGGTTAGTGACACTGAAGCTTTCTTT.

A single count supports this clone. This chain uses TRBV7-2 with TRBJ2-1, with TRBD2 matching 7 bases. Germline trimming cut 5 bases from V and 8 bases from J; bases unmatched to any gene: 9. Germline assignment: CDR1 SGHTA and CDR2 FQGNSA. The CDR3 length is 14 residues. The CDR3 region has the DNA TGTGCCAGCAGCCGACAGCGGGATGGCCATGAGCAGTTCTTC. This encodes CASSRQRDGHEQFF. Filled out from reference TRBV7-2 and TRBJ2-1, the complete variable domain reads GAGVSQSPSNKVTEKGKDVELRCDPISGHTALYWYRQSLGQGLEFLIYFQGNSAPDKSGLPSDRFSAERTGGSVSTLTIQRTQQEDSAVYLCASSRQRDGHEQFFGPGTRLTVL.

The J gene is TRBJ1-4, the V gene TRBV18; 7 bases fit TRBD1. CDR1 and CDR2 from the germline V gene are KGHSH and LQKENI. V trimming: 4 bases; J trimming: 8 bases; junction bases outside the gene matches: 10. This CDR3 contains 15 residues. The DNA of the CDR3 is TGTGCCAGCTCACTCGCGGCAGGGGGACGAGAAAAACTGTTTTTT. Translated, it gives CASSLAAGGREKLFF.

The chain links TRBV28 to TRBJ1-1; D not certain. Trimming pared 2 bases from V and 11 bases from J, leaving 9 bases between. The CDR3 is 11 residues long. Germline CDR1 MDHEN, CDR2 SYDVKM. Here the CDR3 DNA reads TGTGCCAGCAGTTTAAGATCCGGGGCTTTCTTT. Its translation: CASSLRSGAFF.

This clone has only one observation. The chain is built from TRBV18 and TRBJ1-4, with TRBD1 identical over 8 bases. This CDR3 region has 17 residues. CDR1 and CDR2 (germline): KGHSH, LQKENI. J was trimmed by 5 bases and V by 3 bases; bases with no gene match: 11. The chain's CDR3 is CASSPTAGQGENEKLFF. CDR3 bases: TGTGCCAGCTCACCTACTGCCGGACAGGGTGAAAATGAAAAACTGTTTTTT.

The chain has TRBV6-1 and TRBJ1-5; no definite D call. Trimming cost V 7 bases and J 0 bases, with 4 bases left between them. The CDR3 contains 12 residues. CDR1 and CDR2 (germline): MNHNS, SASEGT. The CDR3 here is CASKVSNQPQHF. CDR3 nucleotides: TGTGCCAGCAAAGTTAGCAATCAGCCCCAGCATTTT.

This sequence joins TRBV28 and TRBJ2-5, with 8 bases lining up with TRBD1. This CDR3 has 14 amino acids. After removal of 5 bases from V and 5 bases from J, the junction contained 7 bases not matched to a gene. CDR1 is MDHEN, CDR2 SYDVKM, per germline. CDR3 loop: CASSQTGARETQYF. DNA for the CDR3: TGTGCCAGCAGTCAGACAGGGGCACGGGAGACCCAGTACTTC. Full variable domain (remainder filled in from reference TRBV28 and TRBJ2-5): DVKVTQSSRYLVKRTGEKVFLECVQDMDHENMFWYRQDPGLGLRLIYFSYDVKMKEKGDIPEGYSVSREKKERFSLILESASTNQTSMYLCASSQTGARETQYFGPGTRLLVL.

The chain carries TRBV4-3 and TRBJ2-6; unclear D gene. Trimming cost V 2 bases and J 4 bases, with 6 bases left between them. The CDR3 totals 14 residues. CDR1 is LGHNA and CDR2 is YSLEER in the germline V gene. In DNA form, the CDR3 reads TGCGCCAGCAGCCAACAAATGGGGGCCAACGTCCTGACTTTC. Protein product: CASSQQMGANVLTF.

This chain connects TRBV28 to TRBJ2-7; D perhaps matches TRBD2 (6 bases). V lost 6 bases and J 2 bases, leaving 14 bases between the germline ends. There are 14 residues in the CDR3. Germline V lookup: CDR1 MDHEN, CDR2 SYDVKM. The CDR3: CASRGGGITYEQYF. The CDR3 coding sequence is TGTGCCAGCAGGGGGGGAGGTATAACCTACGAGCAGTACTTC.

This clone appeared a single time. The rearrangement joins TRBV11-1 to TRBJ1-4; D may be TRBD1 (5 bases). V gave up 4 bases and J gave up 12 bases, with 12 bases separating them. The CDR3 is 12 amino acids. CDR1 SGHAT and CDR2 FQDESV come from the germline V gene (reference sequence). This chain's CDR3 is CASSSRRGELFF. The CDR3 region has the DNA TGTGCCAGCAGCTCGAGGCGGGGGGAACTGTTTTTT.

The V call is TRBV4-1, the J call TRBJ1-3, with D unclear. The germline V gene has CDR1 MGHRA and CDR2 YSYEKL. This CDR3 is 14 amino acids long. The V end was cut by 1 base, the J end by 2 bases, with 6 bases between. The CDR3 region is CASSQVQPGNTIYF. The CDR3 bases are TGCGCCAGCAGCCAAGTCCAGCCTGGAAACACCATATATTTT.

The V gene is TRBV2, the J gene TRBJ2-1; 7 bases line up with TRBD1. Germline trimming cut 4 bases from V and 4 bases from J; bases unmatched to any gene: 13. The CDR3 covers 17 residues. Germline V lookup: CDR1 SNHLY, CDR2 FYNNEI. The CDR3 loop reads CASSGRQGVIGYNEQFF. CDR3 bases: TGTGCCAGCAGTGGCAGACAGGGAGTGATAGGGTACAATGAGCAGTTCTTC.

CDR3 amino acids: CASSLWTAEQYF. CDR3 nucleotide sequence: TGTGCCAGCAGCCTCTGGACTGCCGAGCAGTACTTC. The rearrangement joins TRBV5-6 to TRBJ2-5; tentative D call: TRBD2 (5 bases). Near its end, the DNA agrees better with TRBJ2-7, so the J call may be wrong. Germline CDR1 and CDR2: SGHDT and YYEEEE. The CDR3 spans 12 residues.

The J gene is TRBJ1-2, the V gene TRBV6-5, with D unresolved. CDR1 is MNHEY and CDR2 is SVGAGI in the germline V gene. The V end was cut by 2 bases, the J end by 4 bases, with 11 bases between. The CDR3 has 14 amino acids. The CDR3 sequence: CASSYRADLYGYTF. The CDR3 region has the DNA TGTGCCAGCAGTTACAGGGCCGATCTCTATGGCTACACCTTC.

This CDR3 is CASSSGLAGGPANYNEQFF. The DNA for the CDR3 is TGCGCCAGCAGCTCCGGACTAGCGGGAGGACCAGCAAACTACAATGAGCAGTTCTTC. The V and J genes are TRBV5-1 and TRBJ2-1; 14 positions agree with TRBD2. Germline values: CDR1 SGHRS, CDR2 YFSETQ. The CDR3 contains 19 residues. V lost 3 bases and J lost 3; bases outside the gene matches: 11.